This record concerns one T cell receptor (beta chain) sequence. No antigen is known for it. This specimen comes from a study of cytomegalovirus exposure and HLA in healthy donors. Germline V lookup: CDR1 SGHAT, CDR2 FQNNGV. The CDR3 runs to 14 residues. V lost 8 bases and J 2 bases, leaving 14 bases between the germline ends. Findings of the study overall: Most TCR sequences were seen very rarely across donors, but some public TCRs occurred in many. Under in vitro conditions, a few CMV-associated chains were confirmed as specific for CMV antigens.

Clones were sequenced by immunoSEQ multiplex PCR, and TCRdb holds only the in-frame ones, with some missing. In the table there are about 43,000 clones, roughly 92% of which are singletons. The sequenced sample was PBMCs. This rearrangement joins TRBV11-2 to TRBJ2-3; D gene unclear. The clonotype was recovered from a man aged 18 to 29 in good health and CMV-seronegative. The CDR3 bases are TGTGCCAGCGCGTCCGGGTCCCCCACAGATACGCAGTATTTT. Protein sequence: CASASGSPTDTQYF.